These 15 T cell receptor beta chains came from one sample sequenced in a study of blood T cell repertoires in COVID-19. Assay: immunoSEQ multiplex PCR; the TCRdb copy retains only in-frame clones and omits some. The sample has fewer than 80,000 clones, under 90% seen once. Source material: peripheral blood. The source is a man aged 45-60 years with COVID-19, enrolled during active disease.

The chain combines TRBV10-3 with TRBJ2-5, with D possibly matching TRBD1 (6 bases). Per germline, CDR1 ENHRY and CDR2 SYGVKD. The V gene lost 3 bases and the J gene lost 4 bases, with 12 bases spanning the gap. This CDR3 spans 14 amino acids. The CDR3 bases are TGTGCCATCAGTGAATACAGGGTCTCAGAGACCCAGTACTTC. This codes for CAISEYRVSETQYF.

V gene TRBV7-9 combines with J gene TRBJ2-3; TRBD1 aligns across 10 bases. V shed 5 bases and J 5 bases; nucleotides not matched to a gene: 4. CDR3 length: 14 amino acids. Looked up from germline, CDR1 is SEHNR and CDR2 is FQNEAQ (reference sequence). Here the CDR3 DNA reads TGTGCCAGCAGCGACAGGGGGCCCGTAGATACGCAGTATTTT. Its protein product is CASSDRGPVDTQYF.

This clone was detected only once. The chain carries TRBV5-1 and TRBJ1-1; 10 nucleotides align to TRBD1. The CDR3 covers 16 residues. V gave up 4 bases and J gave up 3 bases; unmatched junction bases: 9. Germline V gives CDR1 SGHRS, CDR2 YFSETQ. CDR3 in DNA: TGCGCCAGCAGCAGGGGACAGGGGACGCTCTACACTGAAGCTTTCTTT. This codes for CASSRGQGTLYTEAFF.

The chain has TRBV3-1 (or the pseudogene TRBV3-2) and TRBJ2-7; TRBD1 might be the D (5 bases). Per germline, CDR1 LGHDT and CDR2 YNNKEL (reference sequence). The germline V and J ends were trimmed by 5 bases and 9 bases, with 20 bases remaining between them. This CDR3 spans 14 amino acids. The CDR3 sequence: CASSNRDSQGGQYF. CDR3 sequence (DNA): TGTGCCAGCAGCAACCGAGACTCTCAGGGCGGGCAGTACTTC.

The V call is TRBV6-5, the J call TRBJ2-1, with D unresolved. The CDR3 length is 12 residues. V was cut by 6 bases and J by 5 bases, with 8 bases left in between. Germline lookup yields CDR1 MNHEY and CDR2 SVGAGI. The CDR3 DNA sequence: TGTGCCAGCAGCGACTGGAACAATGAGCAGTTCTTC. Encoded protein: CASSDWNNEQFF.

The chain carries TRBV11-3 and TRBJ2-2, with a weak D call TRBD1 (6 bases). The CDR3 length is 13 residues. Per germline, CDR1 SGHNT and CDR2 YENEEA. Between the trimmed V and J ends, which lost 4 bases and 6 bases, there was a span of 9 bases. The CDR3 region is CASSYTGPGELFF. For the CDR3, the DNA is TGTGCCAGCAGCTACACAGGGCCCGGGGAGCTGTTTTTT.

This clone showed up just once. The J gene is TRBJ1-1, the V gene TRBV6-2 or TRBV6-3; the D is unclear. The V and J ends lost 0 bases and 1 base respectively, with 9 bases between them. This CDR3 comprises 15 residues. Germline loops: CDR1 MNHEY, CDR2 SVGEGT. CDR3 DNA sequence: TGTGCCAGCAGTTACTCCAACAGCGGGAACACTGAAGCTTTCTTT. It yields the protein CASSYSNSGNTEAFF.

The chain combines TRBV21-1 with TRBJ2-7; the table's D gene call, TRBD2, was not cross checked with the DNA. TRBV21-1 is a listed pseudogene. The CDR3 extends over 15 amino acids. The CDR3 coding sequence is TGTGCCAGCAGCGGAGTATCGGTACTCTCCTACGAGCAGTACTTC. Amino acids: CASSGVSVLSYEQYF.

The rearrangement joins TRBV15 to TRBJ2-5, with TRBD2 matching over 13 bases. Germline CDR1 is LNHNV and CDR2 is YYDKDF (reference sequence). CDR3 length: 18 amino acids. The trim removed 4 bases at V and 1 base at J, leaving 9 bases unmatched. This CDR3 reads CATSTQRTSGGLQETQYF. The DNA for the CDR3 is TGTGCCACCAGCACCCAGAGGACTAGCGGGGGACTCCAAGAGACCCAGTACTTC. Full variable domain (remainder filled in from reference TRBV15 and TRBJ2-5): DAMVIQNPRYQVTQFGKPVTLSCSQTLNHNVMYWYQQKSSQAPKLLFHYYDKDFNNEADTPDNFQSRRPNTSFCFLDIRSPGLGDTAMYLCATSTQRTSGGLQETQYFGPGTRLLVL.

CDR3 protein: CASTPPRETDTQYF. CDR3 in DNA: TGTGCCAGCACCCCTCCTCGGGAGACAGATACGCAGTATTTT. This chain uses TRBV11-2 with TRBJ2-3, with D perhaps matching TRBD2 (6 bases). The germline V gene has CDR1 SGHAT and CDR2 FQNNGV. V was cut by 7 bases and J by 3 bases, with 14 bases left in between. The CDR3 covers 14 residues.

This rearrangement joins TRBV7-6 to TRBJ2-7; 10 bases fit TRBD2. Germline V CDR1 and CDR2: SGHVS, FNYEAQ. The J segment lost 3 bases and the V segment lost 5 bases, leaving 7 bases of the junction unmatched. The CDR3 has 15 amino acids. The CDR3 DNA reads TGTGCCAGCAGCGATCTAGCGGGGGTCGTCTACGAGCAGTACTTC. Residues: CASSDLAGVVYEQYF.

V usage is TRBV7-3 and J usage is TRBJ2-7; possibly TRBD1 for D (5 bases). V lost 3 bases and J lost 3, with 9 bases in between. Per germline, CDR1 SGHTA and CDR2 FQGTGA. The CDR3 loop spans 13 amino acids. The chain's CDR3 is CASSFDRDYEQYF. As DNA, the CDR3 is TGTGCCAGCAGCTTCGACAGAGACTACGAGCAGTACTTC.

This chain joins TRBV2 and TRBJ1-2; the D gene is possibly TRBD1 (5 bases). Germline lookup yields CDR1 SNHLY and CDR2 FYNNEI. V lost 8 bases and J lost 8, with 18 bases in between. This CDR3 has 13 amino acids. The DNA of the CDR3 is TGTGCCAGCTACGTGGGGCAGGGTCGAGGCTACACCTTC. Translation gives CASYVGQGRGYTF.

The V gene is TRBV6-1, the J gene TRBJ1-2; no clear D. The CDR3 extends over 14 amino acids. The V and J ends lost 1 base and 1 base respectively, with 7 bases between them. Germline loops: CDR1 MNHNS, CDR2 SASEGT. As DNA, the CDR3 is TGTGCCAGCAGTGAAGATTACAGTAACTATGGCTACACCTTC. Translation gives CASSEDYSNYGYTF.

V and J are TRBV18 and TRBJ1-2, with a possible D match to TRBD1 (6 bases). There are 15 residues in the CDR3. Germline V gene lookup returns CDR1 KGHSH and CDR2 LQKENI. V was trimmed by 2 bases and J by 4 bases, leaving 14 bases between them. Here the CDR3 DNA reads TGTGCCAGCTCACCAAGAGGACAGACCCTCTATGGCTACACCTTC. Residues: CASSPRGQTLYGYTF.